This T cell receptor (beta chain) was retrieved from a study of blood T cell repertoires in COVID-19. As processed by the authors: Estimates of nucleated cell counts were drawn from the amplification of reference gene primers. Sequencing used immunoSEQ multiplex PCR; TCRdb keeps in-frame clones, though not all of them. V and J calls and clone size follow that table, whereas D and trimming were derived from the DNA. This sample has over 200,000 clones, with roughly four fifths found just once. This clone was found a few times. The TCR was taken from a woman in her thirties or forties with acute or convalescent COVID-19. The material sequenced was peripheral blood.

The CDR3 here is CASSLGTGGSPLHF. Written as DNA, the CDR3 is TGCGCCAGCAGCTTAGGGACAGGGGGTTCACCCCTCCACTTT. The rearrangement joins TRBV5-1 to TRBJ1-6, with 11 bases identical to TRBD1. The length of the CDR3 is 14 residues. The V gene end was trimmed by 2 bases and the J gene end by 9 bases; junction bases not matched to a gene: 1. Germline CDR1 and CDR2: SGHRS and YFSETQ. Together with reference TRBV5-1 and TRBJ1-6, the CDR3 gives the full variable domain: KAGVTQTPRYLIKTRGQQVTLSCSPISGHRSVSWYQQTPGQGLQFLFEYFSETQRNKGNFPGRFSGRQFSNSRSEMNVSTLELGDSALYLCASSLGTGGSPLHFGNGTRLTVT.